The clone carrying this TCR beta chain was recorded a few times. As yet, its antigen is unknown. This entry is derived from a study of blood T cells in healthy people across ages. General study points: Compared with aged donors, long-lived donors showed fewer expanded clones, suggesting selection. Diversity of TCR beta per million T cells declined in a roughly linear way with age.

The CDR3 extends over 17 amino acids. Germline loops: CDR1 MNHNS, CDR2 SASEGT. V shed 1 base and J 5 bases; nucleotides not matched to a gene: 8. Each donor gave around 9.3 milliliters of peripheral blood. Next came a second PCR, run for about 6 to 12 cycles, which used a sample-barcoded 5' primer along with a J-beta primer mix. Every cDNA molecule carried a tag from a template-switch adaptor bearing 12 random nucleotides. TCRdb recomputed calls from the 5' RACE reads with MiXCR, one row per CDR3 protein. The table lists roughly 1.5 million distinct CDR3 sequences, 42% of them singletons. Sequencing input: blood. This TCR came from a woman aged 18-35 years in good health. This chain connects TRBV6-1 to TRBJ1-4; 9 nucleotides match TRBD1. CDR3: CASSEDRGRVSNEKLFF. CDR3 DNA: TGTGCCAGCAGTGAAGACAGGGGGCGAGTATCGAATGAAAAACTGTTTTTT.